Listed below are T cell receptor beta chains from one sample, sequenced in a study of cytomegalovirus exposure and HLA in healthy donors. Sequenced by immunoSEQ multiplex PCR; TCRdb stores in-frame clones only, minus some. The data show 150,000 to 200,000 clones, around four fifths seen once. Sequencing was carried out using PBMCs. The receptors stem from a middle-aged woman in good health and CMV-seronegative. CDR3s include the opening cysteine and the closing phenylalanine or tryptophan. The D gene is left open where the match is weak. Rows may omit the clone size; those that give it use once, few, many or a size class.

TRBD2	TRBV9	TRBJ2-1	.	CASSVVSGRASEQFF	TGTGCCAGCAGCGTAGTCAGCGGGAGGGCCAGTGAGCAGTTCTTC
TRBD2	TRBV9	TRBJ2-5	.	CASSYSGRGNEETQYF	TGTGCCAGCAGTTATAGCGGGAGAGGGAATGAGGAGACCCAGTACTTC
TRBD1	TRBV27	TRBJ1-2	few	CASNPTGGVNYGYTF	TGTGCCAGCAACCCGACAGGGGGAGTTAACTATGGCTACACCTTC
.	TRBV6-6	TRBJ1-1	.	CASSVPRVNTEAFF	TGTGCCAGCAGTGTCCCTCGGGTGAACACTGAAGCTTTCTTT
TRBD1	TRBV7-8	TRBJ1-5	.	CASSPTGINQPQHF	TGTGCCAGCAGCCCGACAGGGATCAATCAGCCCCAGCATTTT
.	TRBV2	TRBJ2-1	.	CASSDELVGNEQFF	TGTGCCAGCAGTGATGAACTAGTTGGGAATGAGCAGTTCTTC
.	TRBV11-2	TRBJ2-5	.	CASSLAGVTQETQYF	TGTGCCAGCAGCTTAGCGGGAGTAACCCAAGAGACCCAGTACTTC
TRBD2	TRBV28	TRBJ2-4	.	CASSTRAGVVSGKNIQYF	TGTGCCAGCAGTACCAGGGCGGGAGTGGTTTCGGGCAAAAACATTCAGTACTTC
TRBD1	TRBV15	TRBJ1-1	.	CATSRARQGRYTEAFF	TGTGCCACCAGCAGAGCGAGACAGGGGAGGTACACTGAAGCTTTCTTT
TRBD2	TRBV2	TRBJ2-1	.	CASRVPGLAGGAEQFF	TGTGCCAGCAGGGTTCCGGGACTAGCGGGAGGAGCTGAGCAGTTCTTC
TRBD1	TRBV5-1	TRBJ2-7	.	CASRGQGLYYEQYF	TGCGCCAGCCGGGGACAGGGACTGTACTACGAGCAGTACTTC
.	TRBV27	TRBJ2-5	.	CASSTIPGPGGTQYF	TGTGCCAGCAGTACGATTCCAGGGCCAGGCGGGACCCAGTACTTC
.	TRBV6-5	TRBJ1-4	.	CATSPTGGEKLFF	TGTGCCACCTCACCCACCGGCGGTGAAAAACTGTTTTTT
.	TRBV7-2	TRBJ1-5	.	CASSSGPIQPQHF	TGTGCCAGCAGCTCAGGGCCTATTCAGCCCCAGCATTTT
TRBD1	TRBV27	TRBJ2-5	few	CASLDRDQETQYF	TGTGCCAGCCTCGACAGGGACCAAGAGACCCAGTACTTC
.	TRBV7-9	TRBJ1-5	.	CASSLDAGNQPQHF	TGTGCCAGCAGCTTAGACGCCGGGAATCAGCCCCAGCATTTT
.	TRBV25-1	TRBJ2-7	.	CASSPSYEQYF	TGTGCCAGCAGTCCATCCTACGAGCAGTACTTC
.	TRBV6-1	TRBJ1-1	.	CAAGLNEAFF	TGTGCCGCGGGACTGAATGAAGCTTTCTTT
TRBD1	TRBV18	TRBJ1-1	.	CASSPQDRSMNTEAFF	TGTGCCAGCTCACCACAGGACAGGTCTATGAACACTGAAGCTTTCTTT
.	TRBV2	TRBJ1-5	.	CASSPTAGPGGPQHF	TGTGCCAGCAGTCCCACAGCGGGTCCTGGGGGACCCCAGCATTTT
.	TRBV7-6	TRBJ2-2	.	CASSLEGATGELFF	TGTGCCAGCAGCTTAGAAGGGGCCACCGGGGAGCTGTTTTTT
.	TRBV2	TRBJ2-7	once	CASRIRQVSSYEQYF	TGTGCCAGCCGGATCCGACAGGTCAGCTCCTACGAGCAGTACTTC
TRBD1	TRBV19	TRBJ1-1	.	CASSDTGTGMNTEAFF	TGTGCCAGTAGTGACACCGGGACAGGGATGAACACTGAAGCTTTCTTT
.	TRBV7-9	TRBJ1-5	.	CASIPWEDKQPQHF	TGTGCCAGCATCCCCTGGGAGGATAAGCAGCCCCAGCATTTT
.	TRBV4-3	TRBJ2-6	.	CASSQDQAGEGANVLTF	TGCGCCAGCAGCCAAGATCAGGCAGGGGAAGGGGCCAACGTCCTGACTTTC
TRBD1	TRBV4-1	TRBJ1-2	.	CASSQGTGQRNYGYTF	TGCGCCAGCAGCCAAGGGACGGGACAGAGGAACTATGGCTACACCTTC
.	TRBV7-3	TRBJ1-5	.	CASSLGHDNSNQPQHF	TGTGCCAGCAGCTTGGGACACGACAATAGCAATCAGCCCCAGCATTTT
.	TRBV7-9	TRBJ1-2	.	CSSSLGVSERILYGYTF	TGTTCCAGCAGCTTGGGTGTGAGTGAGCGCATCCTCTATGGCTACACCTTC
TRBD1	TRBV5-1	TRBJ1-2	.	CASSLQQGSYGYTF	TGCGCCAGCAGCTTACAACAGGGGTCCTATGGCTACACCTTC
.	TRBV5-4	TRBJ2-3	.	CASSLTSRSTDTQYF	TGTGCCAGCAGCTTGACTAGCCGAAGCACAGATACGCAGTATTTT
.	TRBV7-9	TRBJ2-7	.	CSSSLSYEQYF	TGTTCCAGCAGCCTATCCTACGAGCAGTACTTC
TRBD1	TRBV5-1	TRBJ1-6	.	CASSVGTGRNNSPLHF	TGCGCCAGCAGCGTTGGGACAGGGAGAAATAATTCACCCCTCCACTTT
TRBD1	TRBV19	TRBJ2-3	.	CASSSHRRQGSTDTQYF	TGTGCCAGTAGCTCCCACCGCCGACAGGGAAGCACAGATACGCAGTATTTT
TRBD1	TRBV4-3	TRBJ2-1	.	CASSQAQRGPLNEQFF	TGCGCCAGCAGCCAAGCCCAGAGGGGGCCTTTGAATGAGCAGTTCTTC
.	TRBV9	TRBJ1-1	.	CASSAHGGVNTEAFF	TGTGCCAGCAGCGCCCACGGGGGGGTGAACACTGAAGCTTTCTTT
TRBD2	TRBV9	TRBJ2-5	.	CASSTFPGLAGVEETQYF	TGTGCCAGCAGCACCTTCCCGGGACTAGCGGGAGTTGAAGAGACCCAGTACTTC
TRBD2	TRBV7-8	TRBJ2-7	.	CASSLSGVAYEQYF	TGTGCCAGCAGCCTTAGCGGGGTGGCCTACGAGCAGTACTTC
.	TRBV27	TRBJ2-1	few	CASSLGQYNEQFF	TGTGCCAGCAGTTTAGGACAGTACAATGAGCAGTTCTTC
TRBD1	TRBV18	TRBJ2-2	.	CASSPRTGNTGELFF	TGTGCCAGCTCACCAAGGACAGGGAACACCGGGGAGCTGTTTTTT
TRBD1	TRBV5-4	TRBJ2-3	.	CASSLGTGGTDTQYF	TGTGCCAGCAGCTTAGGGACAGGGGGGACAGATACGCAGTATTTT
TRBD2	TRBV10-3	TRBJ2-1	.	CAITVTSGRASRNEQFF	TGTGCCATCACTGTGACTAGCGGGAGGGCCTCTAGGAATGAGCAGTTCTTC
TRBD2	TRBV28	TRBJ2-7	.	CASSLSAGGSYEQYF	TGTGCCAGCAGTCTATCAGCGGGAGGGAGCTACGAGCAGTACTTC
.	TRBV11-3	TRBJ2-7	.	CASSSQAGNSYEQYF	TGTGCCAGCAGCTCTCAGGCGGGGAACTCCTACGAGCAGTACTTC
TRBD1	TRBV27	TRBJ2-6	.	CASNRQGPSSGANVLTF	TGTGCCAGCAATAGACAGGGACCGAGCTCTGGGGCCAACGTCCTGACTTTC
.	TRBV21-1	TRBJ1-6	once	CASSKSSYNSPLHF	TGTGCCAGCAGCAAGAGCTCCTATAATTCACCCCTCCACTTT
.	TRBV5-6	TRBJ1-4	.	CASTGVNTGVEKLFF	TGTGCCAGCACCGGTGTCAATACGGGGGTAGAAAAACTGTTTTTT
.	TRBV30	TRBJ1-1	.	CAWSVGPGRGEAFF	TGTGCCTGGAGTGTAGGGCCAGGGAGGGGGGAAGCTTTCTTT
.	TRBV7-9	TRBJ2-6	.	CASSYDWGVSGANVLTF	TGTGCCAGCAGCTACGATTGGGGGGTCTCTGGGGCCAACGTCCTGACTTTC
TRBD2	TRBV6-5	TRBJ2-5	.	CASSYSGGDSETQYF	TGTGCCAGCAGTTACTCGGGGGGGGATTCGGAGACCCAGTACTTC